Below, 2 T cell receptor beta chains from the same sample are listed, as sequenced in a study of CD8 T cells in ankylosing spondylitis (dated by TCRdb to the late 2010s). Their antigens remain unidentified. Library preparation was by 5' RACE. TCRdb lists the instrument as Illumina HiSeq 2500. In-frame beta chains were kept once TCRdb had trimmed the public reads at Q25 with fastp and called clones with MiXCR. For every CDR3 protein sequence, its rows merge into one entry that carries the most common genes and DNA. This sample gives 450,000 to 550,000 distinct CDR3 sequences in total; approximately 5.3% of them show up just once. The top ten clones comprise roughly 3.5% of the sample. Summary of the overall study and its limitations: Blood from ankylosing spondylitis patients appeared to be characterized by a TCR beta motif made up of under ten highly homologous amino acid variants.

The sample comprised blood, either unsorted or a sorted T cell fraction (not recorded which). The receptors derive from a male donor with ankylosing spondylitis.

This clonotype occurred many times. V and J are TRBV4-3 and TRBJ2-1, with TRBD2 matching over 11 bases. This CDR3 has 16 residues. The germline gives CDR1 LGHNA, CDR2 YSLEER. V trimming: 1 base; J trimming: 3 bases; junction bases outside the gene matches: 2. CDR3 region: CASSQGGLAVYNEQFF. CDR3 sequence (DNA): TGCGCCAGCAGCCAAGGGGGACTAGCGGTCTACAATGAGCAGTTCTTC.

The chain uses TRBV6-6 and TRBJ2-5, with D perhaps TRBD1 (5 bases). V dropped 6 bases and J dropped 5 bases, with 10 bases sitting between them. Germline V gene lookup returns CDR1 MNHNY and CDR2 SVGAGI (reference sequence). This CDR3 spans 12 amino acids. As DNA, the CDR3 is TGTGCCAGCAGATCAGGGTTGGAGACCCAGTACTTC. This translates into CASRSGLETQYF.